The 32 T cell receptor beta chains listed next were all sequenced from one sample in a study of T cell responses to AZD1222 COVID-19 vaccine. Assay: immunoSEQ multiplex PCR; the TCRdb copy retains only in-frame clones and omits some. The sample records tens of thousands of clones, 80% being singletons. Sequences were derived from peripheral blood, sampled 28 days after the second AZD1222 dose. Every receptor here comes from an adult who received the AZD1222 COVID-19 vaccine.

The chain links TRBV6-2 or TRBV6-3 to TRBJ2-5, with 9 bases identical to TRBD2. The CDR3 is made up of 14 amino acids. Losses at the gene ends were 5 bases for V and 7 bases for J; bases not matched to a gene: 8. Germline loops: CDR1 MNHEY, CDR2 SVGEGT. CDR3 nucleotides: TGTGCCAGCAGTATCCGGCGGGGGGGAGGGACCCAGTACTTC. It yields the protein CASSIRRGGGTQYF.

This rearrangement joins TRBV10-3 to TRBJ1-3; D may be TRBD1 (6 bases). Germline lookup yields CDR1 ENHRY and CDR2 SYGVKD. The V end lost 6 bases, the J end lost 0 bases, and 21 bases lay between the germline ends. This CDR3 comprises 18 residues. The CDR3 coding sequence is TGTGCCATCAGGACAATCTCCGGGACACCGAGCTCTGGAAACACCATATATTTT. It yields the protein CAIRTISGTPSSGNTIYF.

This clone was observed a single time. This chain joins TRBV19 and TRBJ1-1, with D possibly TRBD1 on 6 matching bases. The ends were cut back, 8 bases at V and 4 bases at J, with 20 bases in the middle. CDR3 length equals 15 residues. CDR1 is LNHDA, CDR2 SQIVND, per germline (reference sequence). CDR3 sequence (DNA): TGTGCCAGTGTCGAGCAGGGGATTCTGGGCACTGAAGCTTTCTTT. Residues: CASVEQGILGTEAFF.

The chain recombines TRBV5-1 with TRBJ1-5, with D hard to call. CDR3 length: 14 residues. The V end lost 0 bases, the J end lost 3 bases, and 7 bases lay between the germline ends. Germline values: CDR1 SGHRS, CDR2 YFSETQ. In nucleotides, the CDR3 is TGCGCCAGCAGCTTGGGAGTAGTCAATCAGCCCCAGCATTTT. Residues: CASSLGVVNQPQHF.

This sequence joins TRBV4-1 and TRBJ1-2, with a possible D match to TRBD1 (5 bases). V was trimmed by 0 bases and J by 7 bases, leaving 18 bases between them. Germline V gene data show CDR1 as MGHRA and CDR2 as YSYEKL. This CDR3 spans 16 amino acids. CDR3 protein: CASSQDNWGRFGGYTF. The CDR3 region has the DNA TGCGCCAGCAGCCAAGATAACTGGGGGAGGTTCGGTGGCTACACCTTC.

The chain couples TRBV7-3 to TRBJ2-1; 13 bases map to TRBD2. This CDR3 region has 14 residues. Trimming removed 4 bases from V and 16 bases from J; junction bases left unmatched: 10. Germline CDR1 reads SGHTA; CDR2 reads FQGTGA. As DNA, the CDR3 is TGTGCCAGCAGCTCCGGACTAGCGGGGGACCACCGCTTCTTC. This sequence encodes CASSSGLAGDHRFF.

V gene TRBV6-2 or TRBV6-3 combines with J gene TRBJ1-5; D remains ambiguous. Germline lookup yields CDR1 MNHEY and CDR2 SVGEGT. V lost 0 bases, J lost 0 bases, and 12 bases lay in between. The CDR3 spans 17 residues. The chain's CDR3 is CASSYSTLVNSNQPQHF. DNA for the CDR3: TGTGCCAGCAGTTACTCTACGCTGGTGAATAGCAATCAGCCCCAGCATTTT.

This clone was found a few times. The chain couples TRBV19 to TRBJ1-4, with a possible D match to TRBD1 (5 bases). The CDR3 has 13 residues. In germline, CDR1 is LNHDA, CDR2 SQIVND (reference sequence). Trimming took 7 bases from V and 3 from J, leaving 9 bases between them. DNA for the CDR3: TGTGCCAGTACCGGGACCTCTAATGAAAAACTGTTTTTT. Protein product: CASTGTSNEKLFF.

This clone has at least ten counts. Here the CDR3 DNA reads TGTGCCAGCAGCGTAGGTAACGGGCCCACAGATACGCAGTATTTT. Residues: CASSVGNGPTDTQYF. The rearrangement links TRBV9 to TRBJ2-3; D is uncertain. The germline V gene has CDR1 SGDLS and CDR2 YYNGEE. The CDR3 is 15 amino acids. Deletions cut 0 bases from V and 2 bases from J, with 10 bases between. Based on the CDR3 plus reference TRBV9 and TRBJ2-3, the full variable domain is DSGVTQTPKHLITATGQRVTLRCSPRSGDLSVYWYQQSLDQGLQFLIQYYNGEERAKGNILERFSAQQFPDLHSELNLSSLELGDSALYFCASSVGNGPTDTQYFGPGTRLTVL.

The J gene is TRBJ1-5, the V gene TRBV5-1; TRBD1 might be the D (5 bases). Germline CDR1 SGHRS, CDR2 YFSETQ. V was cut by 2 bases and J by 3 bases, with 9 bases left in between. The CDR3 length is 14 residues. The CDR3 loop is CASSFGAPNQPQHF. The CDR3 nucleotides are TGCGCCAGCAGCTTCGGGGCCCCCAATCAGCCCCAGCATTTT. The full variable domain, rest sourced from reference TRBV5-1 and TRBJ1-5, is KAGVTQTPRYLIKTRGQQVTLSCSPISGHRSVSWYQQTPGQGLQFLFEYFSETQRNKGNFPGRFSGRQFSNSRSEMNVSTLELGDSALYLCASSFGAPNQPQHFGDGTRLSIL.

The rearrangement links TRBV30 to TRBJ1-6; tentatively, D is TRBD1 (6 bases). This CDR3 region has 14 residues. V shed 4 bases and J shed 10 bases, with 17 bases lying between them. The germline gives CDR1 GTSNPN, CDR2 SVGIG (reference sequence). In DNA, the CDR3 is TGTGCCTGGAACACCCAGGGGAAAGGATCACCCCTCCACTTT. Protein product: CAWNTQGKGSPLHF.

The chain employs TRBV19 and TRBJ1-1, with 12 bases lining up with TRBD1. Trimming cost V 7 bases and J 3 bases; bases outside gene matches: 15. Germline CDR1 reads LNHDA; CDR2 reads SQIVND (reference sequence). The CDR3 extends over 18 amino acids. CDR3 sequence: CASKGIAGTGGRDTEAFF. The CDR3 DNA reads as TGTGCCAGTAAGGGGATTGCCGGGACAGGGGGCCGGGACACTGAAGCTTTCTTT.

The J gene is TRBJ2-7, the V gene TRBV30; the D gene could be TRBD1 or TRBD2 (5 bases each). This CDR3 contains 11 residues. The V end was cut by 5 bases, the J end by 7 bases, with 12 bases between. Germline-derived CDR1 and CDR2 are GTSNPN and SVGIG (reference sequence). The CDR3 spells CAWGRAGEQYF. The CDR3, as DNA: TGTGCCTGGGGGCGGGCAGGGGAGCAGTACTTC.

The chain recombines TRBV30 with TRBJ2-3; the D is unclear. The length of the CDR3 is 13 residues. V was clipped by 3 bases and J by 4 bases, with 11 bases between them. The germline CDR1 and CDR2 sequences are GTSNPN and SVGIG (reference sequence). The chain's CDR3 is CAWSPKGSDTQYF. The CDR3 bases are TGTGCCTGGAGCCCGAAAGGGTCAGATACGCAGTATTTT.

V is TRBV7-8 and J is TRBJ1-1; 7 bases map to TRBD1. Germline trimming cut 5 bases from V and 7 bases from J; bases unmatched to any gene: 10. The CDR3 length is 14 residues. Germline CDR1 reads SGHVS; CDR2 reads FQNEAQ. The DNA for the CDR3 is TGTGCCAGCAGCCCGATAACAGGGGCGGATGAAGCTTTCTTT. This sequence encodes CASSPITGADEAFF.

This chain links TRBV6-5 with TRBJ2-2, with a tentative D call TRBD1 (5 bases). The CDR3 consists of 14 residues. CDR1 MNHEY and CDR2 SVGAGI come from the germline V gene. V was trimmed by 10 bases and J by 1 base, leaving 13 bases between them. CDR3 DNA: TGTGCCACCAAACCCCAGGGGAACACCGGGGAGCTGTTTTTT. This translates into CATKPQGNTGELFF.

J is TRBJ1-2 and V is TRBV18; 8 bases are shared with TRBD1. V trimming: 3 bases; J trimming: 8 bases; junction bases outside the gene matches: 8. The CDR3 runs to 14 residues. Per the germline V gene, CDR1 is KGHSH and CDR2 is LQKENI. This CDR3 is CASSPEGQAGGYTF. The CDR3 coding sequence is TGTGCCAGCTCACCGGAGGGACAGGCGGGAGGCTACACCTTC.

This clone was observed a single time. V and J are TRBV7-2 and TRBJ2-7, with D unclear. Trimming took off 5 bases at V and 0 bases at J, with 5 bases between the two ends. From germline, CDR1 is SGHTA and CDR2 FQGNSA. The CDR3 runs 12 residues. As DNA, the CDR3 is TGTGCCAGCAGCAAAAGCTCCTACGAGCAGTACTTC. Protein product: CASSKSSYEQYF.

V gene TRBV7-2 combines with J gene TRBJ1-2, with D perhaps matching TRBD1 (5 bases). Trimming removed 0 bases at V and 6 bases at J, with 17 bases between. This CDR3 region has 16 residues. The germline CDR1 and CDR2 sequences are SGHTA and FQGNSA. CDR3 DNA: TGTGCCAGCAGCTTAGCCCCCGTTATGGGGGGAGATGGCTACACCTTC. It translates to CASSLAPVMGGDGYTF.

The gene calls are TRBV18 and TRBJ1-1; D gene uncertain. V was shortened by 0 bases and J by 1 base, with 9 bases between the two germline ends. Looked up from germline, CDR1 is KGHSH and CDR2 is LQKENI. The CDR3 loop spans 15 amino acids. CDR3 nucleotide sequence: TGTGCCAGCTCACCACCTCCGCAGAAGAACACTGAAGCTTTCTTT. This translates into CASSPPPQKNTEAFF.

The V and J genes are TRBV7-9 and TRBJ2-7, with 12 nucleotides matching TRBD2. Germline V lookup: CDR1 SEHNR, CDR2 FQNEAQ (reference sequence). V dropped 4 bases and J dropped 3; count of bases not matched to a gene: 4. The CDR3 runs to 15 residues. Written as DNA, the CDR3 is TGTGCCAGCAGCTACCCTAGCGGGGGGGGCTACGAGCAGTACTTC. This sequence encodes CASSYPSGGGYEQYF.

The chain joins TRBV7-3 to TRBJ2-5; the D is unclear. V was shortened by 1 base and J by 2 bases, with 11 bases between the two germline ends. CDR3 length: 15 amino acids. Germline V CDR1 and CDR2: SGHTA, FQGTGA. In DNA, the CDR3 is TGTGCCAGCAGCTTAATTTACGGCTCACAAGAGACCCAGTACTTC. Protein sequence: CASSLIYGSQETQYF.

This chain uses TRBV9 with TRBJ2-1; 7 positions match TRBD2. The germline CDR1 and CDR2 sequences are SGDLS and YYNGEE. Trimming removed 4 bases from V and 4 bases from J; junction bases left unmatched: 8. The CDR3 runs 15 residues. Written as DNA, the CDR3 is TGTGCCAGCAGCACTAGCGAAGGAGGGTACAATGAGCAGTTCTTC. Translating gives CASSTSEGGYNEQFF.

The table lists this clone with a few counts. The J gene is TRBJ2-5, the V gene TRBV7-9; D uncertain. From germline, CDR1 is SEHNR and CDR2 FQNEAQ (reference sequence). V was cut by 2 bases and J by 1 base, with 17 bases left in between. The CDR3 sequence is 17 residues long. The CDR3 nucleotides read TGTGCCAGCAGCTTACGTGGGCTAGGTCTACTCCAAGAGACCCAGTACTTC. Amino acid sequence: CASSLRGLGLLQETQYF.

The CDR3 spells CASRSTGFGYTF. CDR3 DNA: TGTGCCAGCAGGTCGACAGGATTCGGCTACACCTTC. The chain recombines TRBV6-5 with TRBJ1-2, with D possibly matching TRBD1 (6 bases). The germline gives CDR1 MNHEY, CDR2 SVGAGI. CDR3 size: 12 residues. V was shortened by 6 bases and J by 8 bases, with 13 bases between the two germline ends.

The chain links TRBV3-1 (or the pseudogene TRBV3-2) to TRBJ2-1; D not resolved. This CDR3 has 16 amino acids. The V gene's germline CDR1 is LGHDT and CDR2 YNNKEL (reference sequence). Trimming left V 4 bases short and J 0 bases short, with 13 bases between. The CDR3, as DNA: TGTGCCAGCAGCCCGGGCGGCGGAAGCTCCTACAATGAGCAGTTCTTC. Translated: CASSPGGGSSYNEQFF.

J is TRBJ1-4 and V is TRBV19, with 9 positions matching TRBD1. CDR3 length equals 16 residues. CDR1 is LNHDA and CDR2 is SQIVND in the germline V gene (reference sequence). The trim removed 4 bases at V and 4 bases at J, leaving 7 bases unmatched. CDR3 bases: TGTGCCAGTAGTAGAGGCCGGGACAGGGTTAATGAAAAACTGTTTTTT. This sequence encodes CASSRGRDRVNEKLFF.

This clone was observed once. The V call is TRBV5-1, the J call TRBJ1-1, with a weak D call TRBD1 (6 bases). CDR3 length: 15 residues. Trimming pared 4 bases from V and 3 bases from J, leaving 16 bases between. The germline gives CDR1 SGHRS, CDR2 YFSETQ. CDR3 sequence: CASSPRGAADTEAFF. Here the CDR3 DNA reads TGCGCCAGCAGCCCCCGGGGGGCGGCGGACACTGAAGCTTTCTTT.

J is TRBJ2-2 and V is TRBV10-2, with 7 positions matching TRBD2. Losses at the gene ends were 5 bases for V and 6 bases for J; bases not matched to a gene: 3. Germline CDR1 is WSHSY and CDR2 is SAAADI. This CDR3 contains 13 residues. DNA of the CDR3: TGCGCCAGCAGTTGGGGAGGGCCCGGGGAGCTGTTTTTT. Translation gives CASSWGGPGELFF.

The V call is TRBV19, the J call TRBJ1-5; D is possibly TRBD1 (5 bases). The CDR3 extends over 15 amino acids. In germline, CDR1 is LNHDA, CDR2 SQIVND (reference sequence). Trimming pared 4 bases from V and 1 base from J, leaving 11 bases between. The CDR3 sequence is CASSRGGRSNQPQHF. The CDR3 DNA reads as TGTGCCAGTAGTAGGGGGGGTAGAAGCAATCAGCCCCAGCATTTT.

V gene TRBV4-3 combines with J gene TRBJ1-2, with D tentatively TRBD1 (6 bases). V lost 0 bases and J lost 4, with 6 bases in between. Germline V lookup: CDR1 LGHNA, CDR2 YSLEER. This CDR3 region has 13 residues. The CDR3 region is CASSQETGYGYTF. Here the CDR3 DNA reads TGCGCCAGCAGCCAAGAGACAGGCTATGGCTACACCTTC.

The CDR3 spells CASSLRQGMGNQPQHF. CDR3 nucleotide sequence: TGTGCCAGCAGTCTAAGACAGGGGATGGGGAATCAGCCCCAGCATTTT. The J gene is TRBJ1-5, the V gene TRBV27; 8 nucleotides align to TRBD1. Germline CDR1 is MNHEY and CDR2 is SMNVEV (reference sequence). The CDR3 is made up of 16 amino acids. V trimming: 5 bases; J trimming: 4 bases; junction bases outside the gene matches: 10.